Shown below are 17 T cell receptor beta chains from a single sample sequenced in a study of blood T cells in healthy people across ages (dated by TCRdb to between 2015 and 2017). Library preparation employed 5' RACE. These reads were obtained on an Illumina HiSeq 2500. A second PCR of roughly 7 to 11 cycles was performed with a sample-barcoded 5' primer and a J-beta primer mix. TCRdb handled the public reads itself, with Q25 trimming in fastp and clone calling in MiXCR, and kept productive beta chains. Here each entry gathers all rows of one CDR3 protein and keeps the most common genes and DNA. Across this sample there are approximately 1.5 million distinct CDR3 sequences, with about 45% seen only once. Together, the top ten hold about 3.8% of the sample. Sequencing used blood. The receptors stem from a woman under 30 in good health.

CDR3 sequence (DNA): TGTGCCAGCAGCTTATCGACGAGCGGAACAGGGACTAGCTCCTACAATGAGCAGTTCTTC. This translates into CASSLSTSGTGTSSYNEQFF. The chain uses TRBV7-9 and TRBJ2-1, with 8 bases lining up with TRBD2. This CDR3 spans 20 amino acids. J was trimmed by 0 bases and V by 2 bases; bases with no gene match: 15. Germline V gene sequence: CDR1 SEHNR, CDR2 FQNEAQ (reference sequence).

The V call is TRBV5-1, the J call TRBJ2-1, with unresolved D. The CDR3 is 17 residues long. The V gene's germline CDR1 is SGHRS and CDR2 YFSETQ. The V end lost 0 bases, the J end lost 5 bases, and 18 bases lay between the germline ends. The CDR3 sequence is CASSLAPTQSIDNEQFF. CDR3 nucleotide sequence: TGCGCCAGCAGCTTGGCCCCGACGCAGAGTATTGACAATGAGCAGTTCTTC.

The chain recombines TRBV7-9 with TRBJ2-1; D may correspond to TRBD1 or TRBD2 (5 bases each). The V end lost 6 bases, the J end lost 7 bases, and 22 bases lay between the germline ends. Germline CDR1 SEHNR, CDR2 FQNEAQ (reference sequence). The CDR3 has 16 amino acids. CDR3 residues: CASRPITRGDGNEQFF. The CDR3 nucleotides are TGTGCCAGCAGACCAATTACTAGGGGAGATGGGAATGAGCAGTTCTTC.

This clonotype turned up a few times. The chain joins TRBV4-3 to TRBJ2-1, with 7 bases that match TRBD2. The CDR3 has 16 residues. CDR1 and CDR2 (germline): LGHNA, YSLEER. Trimming at V came to 0 bases and at J to 3 bases, leaving 5 bases not matched to a gene. In DNA, the CDR3 is TGCGCCAGCAGCCAAGAGCGGCTAGCGGTCTACAATGAGCAGTTCTTC. This translates into CASSQERLAVYNEQFF.

This clonotype came up many times. The chain is built from TRBV29-1 and TRBJ1-1; 7 nucleotides align to TRBD1. V trimming: 6 bases; J trimming: 5 bases; junction bases outside the gene matches: 9. CDR1 is SQVTM and CDR2 is ANQGSEA in the germline V gene. The CDR3 extends over 13 amino acids. CDR3 DNA sequence: TGCAGCGTCCTGACAGGGAGGGGTACTGAAGCTTTCTTT. Translated: CSVLTGRGTEAFF.

The V call is TRBV20-1, the J call TRBJ1-5; 9 positions match TRBD1. V lost 5 bases to trimming and J lost 7 bases; unmatched junction nucleotides: 12. This CDR3 has 15 amino acids. Germline CDR1 is DFQATT and CDR2 is SNEGSKA (reference sequence). CDR3 loop: CSASSRDRVGQPQHF. The DNA for the CDR3 is TGCAGTGCTTCGTCCCGGGACAGGGTAGGACAGCCCCAGCATTTT.

The V call is TRBV5-1, the J call TRBJ2-5, with 7 bases that match TRBD1. Germline V gives CDR1 SGHRS, CDR2 YFSETQ. The CDR3 runs to 16 residues. V shed 2 bases and J 1 base; nucleotides not matched to a gene: 8. CDR3 sequence: CASSFSLGGSQETQYF. CDR3 DNA sequence: TGCGCCAGCAGCTTCTCCTTAGGGGGCTCCCAAGAGACCCAGTACTTC.

V gene TRBV29-1 combines with J gene TRBJ2-7; D might be TRBD1 (5 bases). V lost 8 bases, J lost 0 bases, and 11 bases lay in between. CDR3 length: 12 residues. The germline V gene encodes CDR1 SQVTM and CDR2 ANQGSEA. CDR3 nucleotide sequence: TGCAGCTTCCGGACATACTCCTACGAGCAGTACTTC. The encoded protein is CSFRTYSYEQYF.

The rearrangement joins TRBV7-2 to TRBJ2-3; D not certain. Germline CDR1 SGHTA, CDR2 FQGNSA. V was shortened by 4 bases and J by 5 bases, with 10 bases between the two germline ends. This CDR3 spans 13 amino acids. As DNA, the CDR3 is TGTGCCAGCAGCTCCGACCAGCGAGATACGCAGTATTTT. Protein: CASSSDQRDTQYF.

Comment on this clonotype: This CDR3 is missing its conserved last phenylalanine or tryptophan, likely due to a read error. The V call is TRBV12-3 or TRBV12-4, the J call TRBJ2-3, with a weak D call TRBD2 (5 bases). With 5 bases removed from V and 4 bases from J, the gap between germline ends came to 13 bases. This CDR3 has 14 amino acids. CDR3 in amino acids: CASSLGLSADTQYS. Written as DNA, the CDR3 is TGTGCCAGCAGTCTCGGACTTAGCGCAGATACGCAGTATTCT.

This clonotype came up a few times. This chain uses TRBV5-1 with TRBJ2-1; tentatively, D is TRBD2 (5 bases). In germline, CDR1 is SGHRS, CDR2 YFSETQ. The CDR3 is made up of 18 amino acids. The ends were cut back, 4 bases at V and 7 bases at J, with 27 bases in the middle. CDR3 DNA: TGCGCCAGCAGCGCCACCAGCGGAACCCTTTCCCGGGCAAATGAGCAGTTCTTC. It codes for CASSATSGTLSRANEQFF. The variable domain in full, with the rest retrieved from reference TRBV5-1 and TRBJ2-1, is KAGVTQTPRYLIKTRGQQVTLSCSPISGHRSVSWYQQTPGQGLQFLFEYFSETQRNKGNFPGRFSGRQFSNSRSEMNVSTLELGDSALYLCASSATSGTLSRANEQFFGPGTRLTVL.

This clonotype came up many times. The rearrangement links TRBV27 to TRBJ2-1; D remains ambiguous. The CDR3 is 11 amino acids. Germline V gene data show CDR1 as MNHEY and CDR2 as SMNVEV (reference sequence). V lost 6 bases and J lost 6, with 6 bases in between. CDR3 bases: TGTGCCAGCAGCGTCTTCAATGAGCAGTTCTTC. It yields the protein CASSVFNEQFF.

Concerning this clonotype: A read error may be the cause here, since a much bigger clone is one base away. J is TRBJ1-2 and V is TRBV11-2; D unclear. Germline V gene lookup returns CDR1 SGHAT and CDR2 FQNNGV. This CDR3 region has 13 residues. CDR3 sequence (DNA): TGTGACAGCAGCTCACCTAGAGCCTATGGCTACACCTTC. It codes for CDSSSPRAYGYTF.

This rearrangement joins TRBV29-1 to TRBJ2-3; D may match TRBD1 or TRBD2 (5 bases each). The germline CDR1 and CDR2 sequences are SQVTM and ANQGSEA. With 6 bases removed from V and 4 bases from J, the gap between germline ends came to 17 bases. The CDR3 consists of 14 residues. The CDR3 DNA reads TGCAGCGTCTCACGCCAATCGGGGCCAGATACGCAGTATTTT. Its protein product is CSVSRQSGPDTQYF.

The V and J genes are TRBV2 and TRBJ2-3, with D possibly matching TRBD1 (6 bases). The V gene lost 4 bases and the J gene lost 1 base, with 18 bases spanning the gap. Germline V lookup: CDR1 SNHLY, CDR2 FYNNEI. The CDR3 is made up of 17 amino acids. CDR3 DNA sequence: TGTGCCAGCAGTGGAACGATCAGGGGCCTTCGCACAGATACGCAGTATTTT. Translating gives CASSGTIRGLRTDTQYF.

As to this clonotype: Mismatch with germline at one junction end may stem from a read error. V and J are TRBV20-1 and TRBJ1-2; D not resolved. There are 16 residues in the CDR3. Germline CDR1 DFQATT, CDR2 SNEGSKA (reference sequence). CDR3 protein: CSARVRLGPLNHGYTF. The CDR3, as DNA: TGCAGTGCTAGAGTCCGCCTTGGACCCCTTAACCATGGCTACACCTTC.

This chain joins TRBV4-2 and TRBJ1-5; the D gene is possibly TRBD1 (5 bases). Trimming left V 5 bases short and J 1 base short, with 15 bases between. Germline assignment: CDR1 LGHNA and CDR2 YNFKEQ. CDR3 length: 16 amino acids. This CDR3 reads CASSTRTAGSNQPQHF. In nucleotides, the CDR3 is TGTGCCAGCAGCACGAGGACGGCAGGGAGCAATCAGCCCCAGCATTTT.